Following are 11 T cell receptor beta chains from one sample sequenced in a study of T-cell reconstitution after alpha-beta-depleted transplantation in children. Preparation of the TCRbeta library used unique molecular identifiers. MiXCR, applied by TCRdb to the PCR reads, yields one record per CDR3 protein. Here the sample spans 100,000 to 120,000 distinct CDR3 sequences, around 10% being singletons. This specimen was PBMCs from the stem cell graft donor, taken from the stem cell graft. Receptor source: a human donor who donated a stem cell graft to a child with acute lymphoblastic leukemia.

This clonotype was observed many times. Germline is not matched at one junction end, which may reflect a read error. J is TRBJ1-1 and V is TRBV7-2; D is perhaps TRBD1 (6 bases). The CDR3 is made up of 14 amino acids. CDR1 is SGHTA, CDR2 FQGNSA, per germline. The DNA of the CDR3 is TGTGCCAGCAGCTTTAATCAGGGGACCCACGATAGAAGCTTT. Residues: CASSFNQGTHDRSF.

This clonotype was seen many times. The gene calls are TRBV6-2 or TRBV6-3 and TRBJ2-5; a weak D match, TRBD1 (6 bases). The CDR3 length is 17 residues. The V gene lost 6 bases and the J gene lost 1 base, with 21 bases spanning the gap. Germline CDR1 reads MNHEY; CDR2 reads SVGEGT. CDR3 region: CASRPGQTRGGQETQYF. The CDR3 DNA follows: TGTGCCAGCAGACCTGGACAGACACGAGGGGGCCAAGAGACCCAGTACTTC.

This clonotype occurred a few times. This chain joins TRBV7-2 and TRBJ1-2, with unresolved D. The CDR3 is 14 residues long. Germline-derived CDR1 and CDR2 are SGHTA and FQGNSA. V lost 5 bases to trimming and J lost 5 bases, with 15 bases between them. The CDR3 nucleotides read TGTGCCAGCAGCCAAGATCAGGCGGGGTATGGCTACACCTTC. Amino acids: CASSQDQAGYGYTF.

This clonotype was observed at least ten times. The chain is built from TRBV5-1 and TRBJ2-7; perhaps D is TRBD1 or TRBD2 (5 bases each). This CDR3 contains 16 residues. Germline loops: CDR1 SGHRS, CDR2 YFSETQ. V shed 4 bases and J shed 4 bases, with 21 bases lying between them. Here the CDR3 reads CASSLGTGGLTYEQYF. The CDR3 DNA sequence: TGCGCCAGCAGCCTAGGGACCGGTGGTCTCACGTACGAGCAGTACTTC.

There are a few counts of this clonotype. The germline gene is not matched at one end of the junction; a read error may be the cause. The chain joins TRBV6-1 to TRBJ2-4, with TRBD1 matching 7 bases. Germline assignment: CDR1 MNHNS and CDR2 SASEGT. This CDR3 is built from 16 residues. The CDR3 loop reads CASSRRGSGAKNSQYF. Written as DNA, the CDR3 is TGTGCCAGCAGTCGCAGGGGGAGTGGGGCCAAAAACAGTCAGTACTTC.

This clonotype was seen at least ten times. The V and J genes are TRBV7-2 and TRBJ2-5; D is unresolved. Looked up from germline, CDR1 is SGHTA and CDR2 is FQGNSA. The CDR3 runs 12 residues. V lost 4 bases, J lost 0 bases, and 3 bases lay in between. CDR3 protein: CASSSYQETQYF. For the CDR3, the DNA is TGTGCCAGCAGCTCTTACCAAGAGACCCAGTACTTC.

This clonotype was seen repeatedly, ten times or more. The chain recombines TRBV29-1 with TRBJ1-1, with D unresolved. The length of the CDR3 is 12 residues. V lost 3 bases, J lost 8 bases, and 13 bases lay in between. Germline V gives CDR1 SQVTM, CDR2 ANQGSEA. As DNA, the CDR3 is TGCAGCGTTGATTCTGAGGGCACCGAAGCTTTCTTT. It translates to CSVDSEGTEAFF.

In its sample, this clonotype was seen many times. The chain uses TRBV6-2 or TRBV6-3 and TRBJ2-2; 10 bases map to TRBD2. The V segment lost 6 bases and the J segment 4 bases; nucleotides outside the gene matches: 5. The CDR3 is 15 amino acids. Per the germline V gene, CDR1 is MNHEY and CDR2 is SVGEGT. This chain's CDR3 is CASRISGRSTGELFF. The DNA for the CDR3 is TGTGCCAGCAGGATTAGCGGGAGGAGCACCGGGGAGCTGTTTTTT.

This clonotype was detected many times. The chain is built from TRBV7-3 and TRBJ1-6; D is perhaps TRBD1 (6 bases). Trimming cost V 2 bases and J 8 bases, with 13 bases left between them. CDR3 length: 15 residues. Germline CDR1 is SGHTA and CDR2 is FQGTGA. In nucleotides, the CDR3 is TGTGCCAGCAGCTTAGACAAGGGGGGCTATTCACCCCTCCACTTT. Translating it yields CASSLDKGGYSPLHF.

This clonotype was found many times. The chain carries TRBV28 and TRBJ2-7; a possible D gene is TRBD1 (6 bases). The V gene lost 3 bases and the J gene lost 2 bases, with 17 bases spanning the gap. CDR1 is MDHEN, CDR2 SYDVKM, per germline. This CDR3 is built from 16 residues. CDR3 sequence (DNA): TGTGCCAGCAGTTTTACCGGACAGCTCAACCCCTACGAGCAGTACTTC. It is translated as CASSFTGQLNPYEQYF.

This clonotype was detected many times. J is TRBJ2-2 and V is TRBV20-1; 11 bases map to TRBD2. Trimming at V came to 0 bases and at J to 4 bases, leaving 10 bases not matched to a gene. Per the germline V gene, CDR1 is DFQATT and CDR2 is SNEGSKA (reference sequence). The CDR3 sequence is 18 residues long. CDR3 amino acids: CSARDRALSGRATGELFF. The CDR3 DNA reads as TGCAGTGCTAGAGATAGGGCCCTTAGCGGGAGGGCCACCGGGGAGCTGTTTTTT.